This T cell receptor (beta chain) came from a study of T cells in Graves' hyperthyroidism and ophthalmopathy. Background on the study: Peripheral blood was secured at the point of initial diagnosis, before any treatment.

The cohort's ophthalmopathy patients, a group with duration under 3 months, had a Clinical Activity Score of at least 3 and a NOSPECS grade of at least 4. This clonotype was detected a few times. Its cognate antigen is unknown. RNA transcripts were the template for amplifying TCR beta CDR3 regions. First-round RT-PCR of the TCR CDR3 relied on the HTBI primer set. Each CDR3 protein is one row after TCRdb ran MiXCR on the multiplex PCR reads. The sample records some 570,000 distinct CDR3 sequences, approximately 17% being singletons. This CDR3 has 14 amino acids. CDR1 is SQVTM, CDR2 ANQGSEA, per germline. With 5 bases clipped from V and 4 bases from J, the junction kept 8 bases outside the gene matches. Broader study findings: A 13 V-J signature model discriminated ophthalmopathy versus stable hyperthyroidism. The model identified upcoming ophthalmopathy a median about 6.5 months ahead of onset.

Sample: blood. The chain has TRBV29-1 and TRBJ1-3; 7 nucleotides align to TRBD1. The TCR was taken from a woman younger than 30 with Graves' ophthalmopathy. CDR3 residues: CSVWEGARGNTIYF. The CDR3 coding sequence is TGCAGCGTTTGGGAGGGGGCGCGAGGAAACACCATATATTTT.